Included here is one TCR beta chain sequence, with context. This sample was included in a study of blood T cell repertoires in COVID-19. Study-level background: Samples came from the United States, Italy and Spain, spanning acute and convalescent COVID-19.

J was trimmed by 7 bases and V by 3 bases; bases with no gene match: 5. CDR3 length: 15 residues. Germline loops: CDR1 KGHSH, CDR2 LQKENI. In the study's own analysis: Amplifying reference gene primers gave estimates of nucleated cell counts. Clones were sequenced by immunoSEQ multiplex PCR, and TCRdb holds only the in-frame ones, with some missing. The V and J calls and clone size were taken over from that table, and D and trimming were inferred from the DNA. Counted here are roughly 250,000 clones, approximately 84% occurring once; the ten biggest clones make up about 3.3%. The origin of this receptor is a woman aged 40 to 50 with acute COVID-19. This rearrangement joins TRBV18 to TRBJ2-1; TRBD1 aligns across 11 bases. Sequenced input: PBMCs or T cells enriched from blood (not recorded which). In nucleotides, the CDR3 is TGTGCCAGCTCACCCGGGACAGGGGGGATTAATGAGCAGTTCTTC. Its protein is CASSPGTGGINEQFF.